This T cell receptor (beta chain) is from a study of type 1 regulatory T cells. Study overall: This in vitro CD4 product, T-allo10, is enriched for Tr1 cells and alloantigen-specific.

As to this clonotype: The antigen is unknown.

A single record per CDR3 protein comes from TCRdb applying MiXCR to the reads. The table records around 23,000 distinct CDR3 sequences, less than 50% of them present only once. CDR1 and CDR2 from the germline V gene are DFQATT and SNEGSKA (reference sequence). V was cut by 0 bases and J by 14 bases, with 21 bases left in between. The CDR3 length is 14 residues. The receptor's source is a human donor in good health. This chain joins TRBV20-1 and TRBJ2-3; perhaps TRBD1 as D (6 bases). The sample was cultured T cells, either the whole culture or a sorted T cell fraction (not recorded which). In nucleotides, the CDR3 is TGCAGTGCTAGAGATCCCACAGGGTCTACCGGGGCGTATTTT. Translation: CSARDPTGSTGAYF.